These T cell receptor beta chains were read from a single sample in a study of T cells in Graves' hyperthyroidism and ophthalmopathy. TCRdb reanalysed the multiplex PCR reads using MiXCR and keeps one entry per CDR3 protein. The sample has 110,000 to 150,000 distinct CDR3 sequences; around 20% are singletons. The sequenced sample consisted of blood. These receptors were obtained from a woman in her 50s with Graves' hyperthyroidism that later progressed to Graves' ophthalmopathy. CDR3s include the opening cysteine and the closing phenylalanine or tryptophan. A D gene is named only where the DNA matches it firmly. Some rows mark clone size as missing; the rest say once, few, many or name a class of expanded clone.

v_gene	abundance	j_gene	d_gene	CDR3nt	CDR3aa
TRBV20-1	many	TRBJ1-6	TRBD1	TGCAGTGCTGGAGGGGTAGGGACAGGGACTTCACCCCTCCACTTT	CSAGGVGTGTSPLHF
TRBV2	many	TRBJ2-2	TRBD2	TGTGCCAGCAGAGTAGCGGGAGGTGGCACCGGGGAGCTGTTTTTT	CASRVAGGGTGELFF
TRBV12-3/TRBV12-4	many	TRBJ2-2	NA	TGTGCCAGCAGGGGCCGACTAGAAGCCGGGGAGCTGTTTTTT	CASRGRLEAGELFF
TRBV11-1	NA	TRBJ2-1	TRBD1	TGTGCCAGCAGCATCCCGGGACAGTTCTATGAGCAGTTCTTC	CASSIPGQFYEQFF
TRBV11-2	many	TRBJ2-1	TRBD2	TGTGCCAGCAGCTTAGATCTAGCGGGAGTATTTCGCGGCTCCTACAATGAGCAGTTCTTC	CASSLDLAGVFRGSYNEQFF
TRBV6-5	NA	TRBJ2-2	NA	TGTGCCAGCAGTTACTCGGAGGGGTTCGGGGAGCTGTTTTTT	CASSYSEGFGELFF
TRBV6-1	many	TRBJ1-2	NA	TGTGCCAGCAGTTTGTATGGCTACACCTTC	CASSLYGYTF
TRBV3-1	many	TRBJ1-2	TRBD1	TGTGCCAGCAGCCATCAGACAGGGGGGAGCTACACCTTC	CASSHQTGGSYTF
TRBV7-2	many	TRBJ2-7	NA	TGTGCCAGCAGCTTAGTTTTTAGCGGCACCTACGAGCAGTACTTC	CASSLVFSGTYEQYF
TRBV7-2	NA	TRBJ2-2	TRBD2	TGTGCCAGCAGCTTAGATGGACTAGCGGGGACCGGGGAGCTGTTTTTT	CASSLDGLAGTGELFF
TRBV28	many	TRBJ2-5	NA	TGTGCCAGCAAGAGACGCCGGGACACAACCCCTGGGGAGACCCAGTACTTC	CASKRRRDTTPGETQYF
TRBV6-1	once	TRBJ2-2	TRBD1	TGTGCCAGCAGTCCACCCCCCTGGACAGGGTTGCCCGGGGAGCTGTTTTTT	CASSPPPWTGLPGELFF
TRBV30	many	TRBJ1-5	NA	TGTGCCTCCCAAGGAGGGGACAATCAGCCCCAGCATTTT	CASQGGDNQPQHF
TRBV6-5	NA	TRBJ2-2	NA	TGTGCCAGCAGTCGACAGGGAGGCACCGGGGAGCTGTTTTTT	CASSRQGGTGELFF
TRBV6-2/TRBV6-3	NA	TRBJ1-2	NA	TGTGCCAGCAGCCGCTGGACCAACTATGGCTACACCTTC	CASSRWTNYGYTF
TRBV3-1	many	TRBJ1-2	TRBD1	TGTGCCAGCAGCCGAGGGAGTTCGGCGGCAGGGGGTGGCTACACCTTC	CASSRGSSAAGGGYTF
TRBV28	many	TRBJ1-5	NA	TGTGCCAGCAGGCGTACAGGAGTTTTCTCCAATCAGCCCCAGCATTTT	CASRRTGVFSNQPQHF
TRBV19	few	TRBJ2-1	NA	TGTGCCAGTAGTATAAAAGGAGTATCCTACAATGAGCAGTTCTTC	CASSIKGVSYNEQFF
TRBV18	many	TRBJ2-1	TRBD2	TGTGCCAGCTGTTCCAAGACTAGCAACAATGAGCAGTTCTTC	CASCSKTSNNEQFF
TRBV29-1	few	TRBJ2-3	TRBD2	TGCAGCGTTGAGCTAGCGGGAGATACGCAGTATTTT	CSVELAGDTQYF
TRBV30	many	TRBJ2-2	NA	TGTGCCTGGGGCTACACCGGGGAGCTGTTTTTT	CAWGYTGELFF
TRBV12-3/TRBV12-4	NA	TRBJ2-1	TRBD2	TGTGCCAGCAGTTTAGTTACTAGCGGGAGTGGGAGTAAGGGTGAGCAGTTCTTC	CASSLVTSGSGSKGEQFF
TRBV13	many	TRBJ2-7	NA	TGTGCCAGCAGCTTATTTTCAGGGGAAACCTACGAGCAGTACTTC	CASSLFSGETYEQYF
TRBV20-1	many	TRBJ2-7	TRBD2	TGCAGTGCTGAAGGGACTACGATATACGAGCAGTACTTC	CSAEGTTIYEQYF
TRBV30	many	TRBJ2-7	NA	TGTGCCTGGAGTTCGGGGACGGGAAGCTACGAGCAGTACTTC	CAWSSGTGSYEQYF
TRBV29-1	few	TRBJ1-1	NA	TGCAGCGCCTCGTTGTCCGGGAACACGGGAGCTTTCTTT	CSASLSGNTGAFF
TRBV6-6	many	TRBJ1-6	NA	TGTGCCAGCAGTTACGGCAGTGGTCTGGATTCACCCCTCCACTTT	CASSYGSGLDSPLHF
TRBV12-3/TRBV12-4	NA	TRBJ2-7	TRBD2	TGTGCCAGCAGTTTATCCGGACTAGGCGAGCAGTACTTC	CASSLSGLGEQYF
TRBV7-9	NA	TRBJ1-5	NA	TGTGCCAGCAGCCCAGGACAGCATCAGCCCCAGCATTTT	CASSPGQHQPQHF
TRBV3-1	many	TRBJ1-2	TRBD1	TGTGCCAGCAGCCCCGGACAGGGGGCGGGCTATGGCTACACCTTC	CASSPGQGAGYGYTF
TRBV19	NA	TRBJ2-7	NA	TGTGCCAGTAGTATAACGGACATTTCTTACGAGCAGTACTTC	CASSITDISYEQYF
TRBV7-9	NA	TRBJ2-1	NA	TGTGCCAGCAGCCCGCGGGACTTATACAATGAGCAGTTCTTC	CASSPRDLYNEQFF
TRBV20-1	many	TRBJ2-1	TRBD2	TGCAGTGCTGTCCCGACTAGCGGGAGAAGTGGTGAGCAGTTCTTC	CSAVPTSGRSGEQFF
TRBV29-1	NA	TRBJ2-1	TRBD1	TGCAGCGTTGAAAGGAGGAACAGGGGGGCGACCAATGAGCAGTTCTTC	CSVERRNRGATNEQFF
TRBV2	many	TRBJ2-2	TRBD2	TGTGCCAGCAGTGGGAACCTACTAGCGGGCCCCACCGGGGAGCTGTTTTTT	CASSGNLLAGPTGELFF
TRBV7-7	NA	TRBJ2-1	NA	TGTGCTAGCAGCTTAGCGAAGGGGAGTGAGCAGTTCTTC	CASSLAKGSEQFF
TRBV3-1	NA	TRBJ2-7	TRBD2	TGTGCCAGCAGCCCCTTATTGACTGGTAGCGGGAGTCTAGTCGAGCAGTACTTC	CASSPLLTGSGSLVEQYF
TRBV20-1	few	TRBJ1-2	NA	TGCAGAGCGGCAGGCTTTAACTATGGCTACACCTTC	CRAAGFNYGYTF
TRBV6-1	many	TRBJ2-7	TRBD2	TGTGCCACCCGAAGAGGGCGGGAGGCCCACTACGAGCAGTACTTC	CATRRGREAHYEQYF
TRBV29-1	NA	TRBJ2-2	NA	TGCAGCGCGCGCCTGAACACCGGGGAGCTGTTTTTT	CSARLNTGELFF
TRBV6-2/TRBV6-3	many	TRBJ1-5	NA	TGTGCCAGCAGTTACTCGGGGGCCGGGGATCGCAATCAGCCCCAGCATTTT	CASSYSGAGDRNQPQHF
TRBV12-3/TRBV12-4	many	TRBJ1-2	NA	TGTGCCAGCAGTTTCAGGGGCGCGGGAGATGGCTACACCTTC	CASSFRGAGDGYTF
TRBV30	NA	TRBJ2-3	TRBD2	TGTGCCTGGAGTGTTTTTACCGGGAGGGCTACAGATACGCAGTATTTT	CAWSVFTGRATDTQYF
TRBV5-5	many	TRBJ1-5	NA	TGTGCCAGCAGCTTTCGTGGCGACTCAAGTAACAATCAGCCCCAGCATTTT	CASSFRGDSSNNQPQHF
TRBV3-1	many	TRBJ1-3	NA	TGTGCCAGCAGCCAAGCTGGGGCTGGAAACACCATATATTTT	CASSQAGAGNTIYF
TRBV20-1	few	TRBJ2-7	TRBD2	TGCAGTGCTAGAGATTGGGGAAGCGGGATTTCCCCCGAGCAGTACTTC	CSARDWGSGISPEQYF
TRBV30	many	TRBJ1-4	NA	TGTGCCTGGAGGCGGGAGGGCGGCCTTAATGAAAAACTGTTTTTT	CAWRREGGLNEKLFF
TRBV18	few	TRBJ2-4	TRBD2	TGTGCCAGCTCACCGGCTAAGGGACTAGCCCTTCAGTACTTC	CASSPAKGLALQYF
TRBV3-1	many	TRBJ2-2	NA	TGTGCCAGCAGCCTACACCACCAGGGAACCGGGGAGCTGTTTTTT	CASSLHHQGTGELFF
TRBV11-2	many	TRBJ2-5	NA	TGTGCCAGCAGCTTAAAGCTACAGACCCAGTACTTC	CASSLKLQTQYF
TRBV7-3	many	TRBJ2-1	TRBD2	TGTGCCAGCAGCGTAAGAGGGACTACTGGGGGAAGTGAGCAGTTCTTC	CASSVRGTTGGSEQFF
TRBV20-1	NA	TRBJ2-2	TRBD2	TGCAGTGCTTCCAGACTAGCGGGAGCCACCGGGGAGCTGTTTTTT	CSASRLAGATGELFF
TRBV7-9	many	TRBJ2-1	TRBD2	TGTGCCAGCAGCTTAGCGGGAGGGAAACGTGAGCAGTTCTTC	CASSLAGGKREQFF
TRBV18	NA	TRBJ2-7	TRBD2	TGTGCCAGCTCACCGAAGGGACTAGCGGGATCCTACGAGCAGTGCTTC	CASSPKGLAGSYEQCF